The present TCR beta chain was sequenced within a study of T cell responses to AZD1222 COVID-19 vaccine. TCRdb keeps only in-frame clones here, not all; method: immunoSEQ multiplex PCR. The table includes 130,000 or so clones, approximately 91% detected once. Trimming pared 0 bases from V and 7 bases from J, leaving 12 bases between. CDR1 and CDR2 (germline): LNHDA, SQIVND (reference sequence). The CDR3 contains 15 residues. Overall study findings and caveats: Unmutated variant regions are reportedly targeted by nearly half of spike-specific TCRs. Only five to seven individuals given AZD1222 were seropositive at baseline.

Of note for this clone: The target antigen is unknown.

This TCR was recovered from an adult who received the AZD1222 COVID-19 vaccine. The sequencing used peripheral blood, collected 28 days after the second AZD1222 dose. This chain uses TRBV19 with TRBJ1-4; tentatively, D is TRBD1 (6 bases). In DNA form, the CDR3 reads TGTGCCAGTAGTATAGATGGGGGGCCGGGTGAAAAACTGTTTTTT. Residues: CASSIDGGPGEKLFF.